This entry concerns a single T cell receptor (beta chain). Original methodology: How many nucleated cells were present was estimated from reference gene primer amplification. This table comes from immunoSEQ multiplex PCR, and its TCRdb copy is limited to in-frame clones, with some not included. V, J and clone size were drawn from that table, and D and trimming were deduced from the DNA. The table lists some 120,000 clones, 87% of them singletons. These data are taken from a study of blood T cell repertoires in COVID-19. Study details: Samples of COVID-19 (acute and convalescent) were obtained from the United States, Italy and Spain.

The V gene's germline CDR1 is SNHLY and CDR2 FYNNEI. This CDR3 has 15 residues. Unmatched junction bases numbered 7, after V lost 7 bases and J lost 4 bases. The TCR comes from a woman aged 55 to 70 with acute or convalescent COVID-19. The chain uses TRBV2 and TRBJ1-5; 10 nucleotides match TRBD1. The sequenced sample was peripheral blood. In DNA form, the CDR3 reads TGTGCCAGCACGGGGGACAGGGGTGCAAATCAGCCCCAGCATTTT. It is translated as CASTGDRGANQPQHF. Full variable domain (remainder filled in from reference TRBV2 and TRBJ1-5): EPEVTQTPSHQVTQMGQEVILRCVPISNHLYFYWYRQILGQKVEFLVSFYNNEISEKSEIFDDQFSVERPDGSNFTLKIRSTKLEDSAMYFCASTGDRGANQPQHFGDGTRLSIL.